This T cell receptor (beta chain) is from a study of cytomegalovirus exposure and HLA in healthy donors. PCR employed 60 Vbeta and 13 Jbeta primers. Generated by immunoSEQ multiplex PCR, the TCRdb table keeps only in-frame clones and is missing some. The repertoire has over 110,000 clones, around 78% of them found once; the top ten carry around 6.6%. This clone has more than one count but fewer than ten. Its antigen is unidentified. The study's findings and limits: By a later analysis, the bulk of CMV-associated TCR beta chains appeared HLA-restricted. Analyses of presence and absence presupposed an approximately uniform sequencing depth across donors.

The CDR3 spans 13 residues. V lost 2 bases, J lost 4 bases, and 5 bases lay in between. From germline, CDR1 is MNHEY and CDR2 SVGAGI. The chain combines TRBV6-5 with TRBJ2-2; no reliable D call. Input material: PBMCs. The receptor was derived from a woman aged 35 to 49 in good health and CMV-seropositive. The CDR3, as DNA: TGTGCCAGCAGTTACGACTCCACCGGGGAGCTGTTTTTT. This encodes CASSYDSTGELFF.